This T cell receptor beta chain was found in a study of shared clonotypes between healthy human individuals. Libraries were prepared by immunoSEQ multiplex PCR; TCRdb keeps only in-frame clonotypes and omits some of them. The sample records some 630,000 clones, roughly 96% being singletons. The V end was cut by 3 bases, the J end by 4 bases, with 10 bases between. There are 14 residues in the CDR3. Per germline, CDR1 MNHEY and CDR2 SMNVEV (reference sequence). Cells designated naive CD8 were CD45RO-negative and were positively selected for CCR7, with terminally differentiated effector memory CD45RA+ cells excluded.

Input material: naive CD8+ T cells sorted from blood. The TCR was taken from a woman between 25 and 40 years old in good health. The chain is built from TRBV27 and TRBJ2-1; possibly TRBD2 for D (6 bases). The CDR3 sequence: CASSLPGTYNEQFF. The CDR3 nucleotides read TGTGCCAGCAGTTTGCCGGGGACTTACAATGAGCAGTTCTTC.